This T cell receptor (beta chain) was sequenced for a study of identical twins. CDR1 is MNHEY and CDR2 is SMNVEV in the germline V gene (reference sequence). V was trimmed by 8 bases and J by 4 bases, leaving 14 bases between them. CDR3 length equals 13 residues. Unique molecular identifiers were present on cDNA, and template switching added a universal primer site. TCRdb re-called the 5' RACE reads through MiXCR, storing one row per CDR3 protein. This table holds about 190,000 distinct CDR3 sequences, approximately 16% found once. The same data also went into a second study, on T cells expressing NK-cell markers. That source adds: Eight donors were sequenced, seven testing HCMV-seropositive and one testing seronegative.

This chain uses TRBV27 with TRBJ1-2, with D perhaps TRBD1 (5 bases). The sequence derives from a woman aged 18-35 years in good health. Sequencing input: CD8+ T cells sorted from blood. Here the CDR3 DNA reads TGTGCCAGCTGGGGAGGGGCGAGCTATGGCTACACCTTC. It codes for CASWGGASYGYTF.